Included here is one T cell receptor (beta chain) sequence, with context. Its antigen is still unknown. The sample is drawn from a study of T cell responses to AZD1222 COVID-19 vaccine. Overall study findings and caveats: Baseline serostatus was positive in only six AZD1222 recipients. Nearly half of spike-specific TCRs reportedly target variant regions that are unmutated in the B.1.351 and B.1.1.7 variants. Every sample of the repertoires postdated the peak T cell response. Donors were mostly white British, more females; clonal diversity possibly underestimated.

Assay used: immunoSEQ multiplex PCR; TCRdb lists only in-frame clones, some missing. The sample lists 250,000 to 300,000 clones, 94% occurring once. Sequenced material: peripheral blood, taken 28 days after the second AZD1222 dose. This TCR came from an adult who received the AZD1222 COVID-19 vaccine.

CDR3 coding DNA: TGCGCCAGCAGCCAAGTCCTCACCCTCCGGGAGGAACCCCTCCACTTT. Translated, it gives CASSQVLTLREEPLHF. The chain joins TRBV4-1 to TRBJ1-6, with D unresolved. The germline CDR1 and CDR2 sequences are MGHRA and YSYEKL. V was cut by 1 base and J by 12 bases, with 19 bases left in between. The CDR3 length is 16 residues.